The 22 T cell receptor beta chains reported below all come from one sample, sequenced in a study of glioma-infiltrating T cells. Amplification of TCR alpha and beta CDR3 regions from RNA used iRepertoire nested multiplex PCR. Each CDR3 protein gets one entry after TCRdb re-called the multiplex PCR reads with MiXCR. The sample consists of 300,000 to 400,000 distinct CDR3 sequences, roughly two fifths of them appearing once. The sequenced sample consisted of glioma tissue, nonneoplastic brain tissue, or PBMCs (not recorded which). The receptors shown here come from a human donor with low-grade glioma or glioblastoma, undergoing nonglioma brain surgery, or in good health (not recorded which).

This clonotype turned up a few times. The V gene is TRBV6-5, the J gene TRBJ2-5; 11 bases are shared with TRBD2. The germline gives CDR1 MNHEY, CDR2 SVGAGI. This CDR3 has 16 amino acids. V trimming: 2 bases; J trimming: 2 bases; junction bases outside the gene matches: 4. The CDR3 nucleotides are TGTGCCAGCAGTTACGCTGGGACTAGCGGACAAGAGACCCAGTACTTC. It yields the protein CASSYAGTSGQETQYF.

This clonotype appeared once. This chain connects TRBV6-2 or TRBV6-3 to TRBJ2-1; tentatively, D is TRBD2 (5 bases). The CDR3 spans 16 residues. V shed 2 bases and J shed 5 bases, with 16 bases lying between them. In germline, CDR1 is MNHEY, CDR2 SVGEGT. The CDR3 nucleotides are TGTGCCAGCAGTTACGGACCCGCTGGGGAGCACAATGAGCAGTTCTTC. It specifies CASSYGPAGEHNEQFF.

DNA for the CDR3: TGTGCCAGCAGCTTAGGATGGAGCTCCTACGAGCAGTACTTC. Residues: CASSLGWSSYEQYF. J is TRBJ2-7 and V is TRBV7-9; D gene unclear. V was clipped by 1 base and J by 0 bases, with 7 bases between them. CDR1 and CDR2 (germline): SEHNR, FQNEAQ (reference sequence). There are 14 residues in the CDR3.

This clonotype was counted many times. The V and J genes are TRBV27 and TRBJ1-1; 8 bases are a match to TRBD1. V dropped 2 bases and J dropped 6; count of bases not matched to a gene: 11. This CDR3 has 16 residues. CDR1 and CDR2 (germline): MNHEY, SMNVEV (reference sequence). Here the CDR3 DNA reads TGTGCCAGCAGTTTACTAGGGACAGGCTGGGACGCTGAAGCTTTCTTT. Protein product: CASSLLGTGWDAEAFF.

V gene TRBV7-9 combines with J gene TRBJ2-1; possible D gene TRBD1, 6 bases. Germline assignment: CDR1 SEHNR and CDR2 FQNEAQ (reference sequence). V was shortened by 4 bases and J by 2 bases, with 15 bases between the two germline ends. The CDR3 is 16 amino acids. In DNA form, the CDR3 reads TGTGCCAGCAGCTCCCGAAACAGGGTGCCCTACAATGAGCAGTTCTTC. Amino acid sequence: CASSSRNRVPYNEQFF.

This clonotype was counted once. The V and J genes are TRBV6-2 or TRBV6-3 and TRBJ2-3; 13 bases align to TRBD2. The CDR3 consists of 16 residues. The germline CDR1 and CDR2 sequences are MNHEY and SVGEGT. With 3 bases clipped from V and 4 bases from J, the junction kept 4 bases outside the gene matches. The CDR3 sequence is CASSYGGLAGADTQYF. The CDR3, as DNA: TGTGCCAGCAGTTATGGCGGACTAGCGGGAGCAGATACGCAGTATTTT.

The J gene is TRBJ2-7, the V gene TRBV4-1, with D possibly being TRBD1 (5 bases). Trimming pared 0 bases from V and 2 bases from J, leaving 14 bases between. The length of the CDR3 is 16 residues. Looked up from germline, CDR1 is MGHRA and CDR2 is YSYEKL. CDR3: CASSQDLGPSTYEQYF. CDR3 bases: TGCGCCAGCAGCCAAGATCTGGGGCCCTCTACCTACGAGCAGTACTTC.

V usage is TRBV7-2 and J usage is TRBJ2-1; 7 bases map to TRBD1. The CDR3 contains 16 residues. The germline gives CDR1 SGHTA, CDR2 FQGNSA. V was clipped by 5 bases and J by 1 base; unmatched bases: 8. The CDR3 sequence is CASSQGQPRSYNEQFF. The CDR3 region has the DNA TGTGCCAGCAGCCAGGGACAGCCGAGGTCCTACAATGAGCAGTTCTTC. Complete variable domain (other parts from reference TRBV7-2 and TRBJ2-1): GAGVSQSPSNKVTEKGKDVELRCDPISGHTALYWYRQSLGQGLEFLIYFQGNSAPDKSGLPSDRFSAERTGGSVSTLTIQRTQQEDSAVYLCASSQGQPRSYNEQFFGPGTRLTVL.

The rearrangement links TRBV28 to TRBJ1-1; D remains ambiguous. The CDR3 is 14 residues long. CDR1 is MDHEN, CDR2 SYDVKM, per germline. The V end lost 7 bases, the J end lost 1 base, and 13 bases lay between the germline ends. The CDR3 DNA follows: TGTGCCAGCACCAGGCGGGTGAGGAACACTGAAGCTTTCTTT. This translates into CASTRRVRNTEAFF.

There are a few counts of this clonotype. CDR3 region: CASNPKGTGSYEQYF. CDR3 in DNA: TGTGCCAGCAACCCTAAGGGGACGGGGTCCTACGAGCAGTACTTC. The chain uses TRBV6-1 and TRBJ2-7; either TRBD1 or TRBD2 may supply D (5 bases each). V dropped 7 bases and J dropped 1 base, with 17 bases sitting between them. CDR1 MNHNS and CDR2 SASEGT come from the germline V gene. The CDR3 runs 15 residues.

This clonotype showed up many times. The rearrangement joins TRBV12-3 or TRBV12-4 to TRBJ1-1; no reliable D call. The CDR3 covers 12 residues. Trimming removed 3 bases from V and 7 bases from J, with 9 bases in between. CDR3 DNA: TGTGCCAGCAGTTTTCTAGAACTTGAAGCTTTCTTT. It is translated as CASSFLELEAFF.

The count of this clonotype is one. The junction differs from germline at one of its ends, possibly a read error. The chain has TRBV7-8 and TRBJ2-5, with no clear D. Germline assignment: CDR1 SGHVS and CDR2 FQNEAQ. The CDR3 is made up of 15 amino acids. The CDR3 DNA reads TGCGCCAGCAGCCTTACTCGCGGAAGCACAGATACCCAGTACTTC. Translation gives CASSLTRGSTDTQYF.

This clonotype was seen at least ten times. The chain carries TRBV6-2 or TRBV6-3 and TRBJ2-1; 10 bases match TRBD1. The CDR3 loop spans 16 amino acids. V was clipped by 7 bases and J by 1 base; unmatched bases: 7. Germline-derived CDR1 and CDR2 are MNHEY and SVGEGT. CDR3 DNA: TGTGCCAGCAAAGTGACAGGGGGCATGTCCTACAATGAGCAGTTCTTC. Translating it yields CASKVTGGMSYNEQFF.

This chain connects TRBV18 to TRBJ2-6; D is unclear. Looked up from germline, CDR1 is KGHSH and CDR2 is LQKENI. Trimming pared 0 bases from V and 0 bases from J, leaving 3 bases between. CDR3 length: 15 residues. CDR3 sequence reads: CASSPPLSGANVLTF. The DNA of the CDR3 is TGTGCCAGCTCACCACCCCTCTCTGGGGCCAACGTCCTGACTTTC.

Concerning this clonotype itself: A read error may produce the germline difference seen at one junction end. The genes are TRBV24-1 and TRBJ2-1; D might be TRBD1 (6 bases). Germline V gives CDR1 KGHDR, CDR2 SFDVKD. This CDR3 has 16 amino acids. The CDR3 nucleotides are TGTGCCACCAGTGAGGCGAGAGGGGGTAACTACAATAAGCAGTTCTTC. As protein: CATSEARGGNYNKQFF.

This clonotype has a count of ten or more. The chain carries TRBV6-2 or TRBV6-3 and TRBJ2-1; 9 nucleotides align to TRBD2. V trimming: 0 bases; J trimming: 6 bases; junction bases outside the gene matches: 6. This CDR3 spans 16 amino acids. Germline V lookup: CDR1 MNHEY, CDR2 SVGEGT. The CDR3, as DNA: TGTGCCAGCAGTTACTCGATAGCGGGAGATGGCAATGAGCAGTTCTTC. Protein: CASSYSIAGDGNEQFF.

In this sample, this clonotype turned up once. The J gene is TRBJ2-7, the V gene TRBV13; D gene ambiguous. Trimming stripped 1 base from V and 0 bases from J, with 7 bases between. The CDR3 spans 14 residues. CDR1 PRHDT and CDR2 FYEKMQ come from the germline V gene (reference sequence). CDR3 amino acids: CASSLEDGSYEQYF. The CDR3 coding sequence is TGTGCCAGCAGCTTAGAAGACGGCTCCTACGAGCAGTACTTC. The full variable domain, in which reference TRBV13 and TRBJ2-7 provide the parts outside the CDR3, is AAGVIQSPRHLIKEKRETATLKCYPIPRHDTVYWYQQGPGQDPQFLISFYEKMQSDKGSIPDRFSAQQFSDYHSELNMSSLELGDSALYFCASSLEDGSYEQYFGPGTRLTVT.

This clonotype was detected a few times. The chain combines TRBV15 with TRBJ1-1; 10 bases are a match to TRBD1. CDR1 is LNHNV, CDR2 YYDKDF, per germline (reference sequence). The CDR3 consists of 17 residues. The V gene end was trimmed by 1 base and the J gene end by 5 bases; junction bases not matched to a gene: 10. CDR3 sequence reads: CATSRGQGAGFWTEAFF. CDR3 in DNA: TGTGCCACCAGCAGAGGACAGGGGGCCGGGTTTTGGACTGAAGCTTTCTTT.

This clonotype appeared many times. The chain couples TRBV27 to TRBJ1-4; possible D gene TRBD1, 6 bases. The CDR3 runs to 17 residues. Germline V gives CDR1 MNHEY, CDR2 SMNVEV (reference sequence). Trimming shortened V by 4 bases and J by 2 bases, and 17 bases separated the two germline ends. For the CDR3, the DNA is TGTGCCAGCAGTTACACTCGGGGGGCCGAGACTAATGAAAAACTGTTTTTT. Translated: CASSYTRGAETNEKLFF.

This clonotype came up many times. This chain joins TRBV6-2 or TRBV6-3 and TRBJ2-3; D unclear. The CDR3 runs to 12 residues. Germline loops: CDR1 MNHEY, CDR2 SVGEGT. Trimming cost V 7 bases and J 4 bases, with 9 bases left between them. CDR3: CASTFGSDTQYF. The DNA for the CDR3 is TGTGCCAGCACCTTCGGATCAGATACGCAGTATTTT.

The chain employs TRBV12-3 or TRBV12-4 and TRBJ2-7, with D uncertain. V lost 2 bases, J lost 0 bases, and 8 bases lay in between. The CDR3 loop spans 14 amino acids. The CDR3 is CASSLMVASYEQYF. CDR3 DNA sequence: TGTGCCAGCAGTTTAATGGTAGCCTCCTACGAGCAGTACTTC.

The rearrangement links TRBV27 to TRBJ1-2; 8 nucleotides line up with TRBD1. This CDR3 is built from 15 residues. V trimming: 6 bases; J trimming: 8 bases; junction bases outside the gene matches: 14. Germline-derived CDR1 and CDR2 are MNHEY and SMNVEV (reference sequence). CDR3 coding DNA: TGTGCCAGCAGCGTATACAGGGGGGGAAGTAGAGGCTACACCTTC. It is translated as CASSVYRGGSRGYTF.